This T cell receptor (beta chain) was found in a study of blood T cell repertoires in COVID-19 (dated by TCRdb to the early 2020s). Study-level background: Samples from collaborators originated in the United States, Italy and Spain and spanned both the acute and convalescent phases of COVID-19. The material from the prospective study consisted of cDNA or gDNA derived from T cells, B-cell-depleted T cells, or PBMCs. Deeply sampled blood TCRbeta repertoires from subjects exposed to, actively infected with, or recovered from COVID-19 were included in the dataset. The repertoires were released in a freely available public database meant as a resource for research on the immune response to SARS-CoV-2. The samples were drawn from two sources: the first 160 participants of the ongoing ImmuneRACE study, and over 950 subjects contributed by 6 global collaborators. Sample metadata almost always included a de-identified subject ID, COVID-19 status, age in years and sex. Where HLA class I and class II types were available, the types were taken from metadata supplied by the sample provider, not from assay-based typing.

Paper-wide results and their limitations: How much clinical and demographic metadata was included differed by source and by participant, and the metadata was provided uncurated.

The collaborating institutions used their own protocols to collect whole blood in K2EDTA tubes. For TCRbeta analysis, collaborator samples were shipped as frozen whole blood, as isolated PBMCs, or as DNA extracted from either sample type. Only one count was recorded for this clone. No antigen is known for it. No qualities accompany the bases; no much larger clone lies one base away. The immunoSEQ Assay, a bias-controlled multiplex PCR, was used to amplify TCRbeta CDR3 regions from genomic DNA. The study's own analysis went as follows. The number of nucleated cells in each sample was estimated from the amplification of reference gene primers within the assay. Sequence reads were collapsed and filtered to measure the absolute abundance of every unique TCRbeta CDR3 rearrangement. Productive Simpson clonality was computed per sample as the square root of Simpson's diversity index over productive rearrangements. TCRdb retrieved this table from immuneACCESS and kept in-frame rearrangements only. Not all clones are present; in checked studies, unresolved V genes account for under half, and no reason is known for the remainder. V and J calls plus clone size are reproduced from that table; the DNA served to infer D and trimming. The sample includes about 130,000 clones, with approximately 74% observed a single time. Less than 2.5% of the sample rests with the top ten.

This clonotype was obtained from a woman aged 70-85 years with acute or convalescent COVID-19. The sample taken for sequencing was peripheral blood.

The DNA reads TGTGCTAGTGGTTTGAGGCAGGGGGCGTTTTTTAGTACAAATGAGCAGTTCTTC. The resulting protein is CASGLRQGAFFSTNEQFF. The chain links TRBV12-5 with TRBJ2-1, and 8 junctional nucleotides match TRBD1. CDR1 LGHNT and CDR2 FRNRAP are derived from the germline V gene. Here V drops 2 bases and J drops 7 bases, and the junction holds 16 bases not matched to any gene. The CDR3 goes from the cysteine to the phenylalanine over 18 residues. The read is trimmed to its CDR3 DNA, 54 bases read in frame from base 1.